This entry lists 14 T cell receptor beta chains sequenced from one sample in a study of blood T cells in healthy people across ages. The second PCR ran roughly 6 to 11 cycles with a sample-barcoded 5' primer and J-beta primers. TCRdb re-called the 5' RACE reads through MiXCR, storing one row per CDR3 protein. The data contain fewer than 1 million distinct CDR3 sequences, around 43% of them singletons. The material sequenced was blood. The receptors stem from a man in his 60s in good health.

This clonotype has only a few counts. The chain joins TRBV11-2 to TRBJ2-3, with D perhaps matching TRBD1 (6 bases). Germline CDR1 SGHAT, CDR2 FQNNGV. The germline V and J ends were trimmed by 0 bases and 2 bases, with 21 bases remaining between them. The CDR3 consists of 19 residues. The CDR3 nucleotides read TGTGCCAGCAGCTTAGATTCCAGGCAGGGGATGACCTCCACAGATACGCAGTATTTT. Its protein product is CASSLDSRQGMTSTDTQYF.

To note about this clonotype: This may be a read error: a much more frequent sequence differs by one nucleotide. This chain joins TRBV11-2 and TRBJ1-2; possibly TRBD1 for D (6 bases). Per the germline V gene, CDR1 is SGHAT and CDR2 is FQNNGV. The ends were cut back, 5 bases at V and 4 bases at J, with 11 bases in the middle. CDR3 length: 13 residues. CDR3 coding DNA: TGTGCCAGCAGCACCACAGGGACCTATGGCTACACCTTC. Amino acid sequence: CASSTTGTYGYTF.

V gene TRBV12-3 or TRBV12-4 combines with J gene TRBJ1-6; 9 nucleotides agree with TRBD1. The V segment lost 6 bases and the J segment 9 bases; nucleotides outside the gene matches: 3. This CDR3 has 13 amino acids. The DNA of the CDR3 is TGTGCCAGCAGGGGGACAGGGTTTTCACCCCTCCACTTT. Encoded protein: CASRGTGFSPLHF.

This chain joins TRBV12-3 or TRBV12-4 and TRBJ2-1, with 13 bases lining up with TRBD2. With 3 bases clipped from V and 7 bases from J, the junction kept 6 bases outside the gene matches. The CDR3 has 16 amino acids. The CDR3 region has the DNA TGTGCCAGCAGTTTTGGTCTACTAGCGGGGGGGAATGAGCAGTTCTTC. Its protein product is CASSFGLLAGGNEQFF.

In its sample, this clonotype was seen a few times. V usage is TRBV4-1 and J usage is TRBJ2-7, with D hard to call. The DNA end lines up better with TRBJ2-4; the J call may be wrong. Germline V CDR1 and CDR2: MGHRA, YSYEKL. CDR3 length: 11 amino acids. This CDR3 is CASSQENIQYF. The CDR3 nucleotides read TGCGCCAGCAGCCAAGAAAACATTCAGTACTTC.

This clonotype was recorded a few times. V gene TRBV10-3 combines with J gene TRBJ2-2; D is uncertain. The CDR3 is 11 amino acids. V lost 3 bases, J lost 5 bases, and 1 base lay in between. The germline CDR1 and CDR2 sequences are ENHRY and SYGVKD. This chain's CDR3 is CAISETGELFF. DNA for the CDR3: TGTGCCATCAGTGAAACCGGGGAGCTGTTTTTT.

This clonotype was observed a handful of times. Written as DNA, the CDR3 is TGTGCCAGCTCACCAAGAGTCGATAATTCACCCCTCCACTTT. Protein product: CASSPRVDNSPLHF. The genes are TRBV7-9 and TRBJ1-6; D is ambiguous. The CDR3 has 14 residues. Trimming left V 8 bases short and J 5 bases short, with 13 bases between. Germline V gives CDR1 SEHNR, CDR2 FQNEAQ (reference sequence).

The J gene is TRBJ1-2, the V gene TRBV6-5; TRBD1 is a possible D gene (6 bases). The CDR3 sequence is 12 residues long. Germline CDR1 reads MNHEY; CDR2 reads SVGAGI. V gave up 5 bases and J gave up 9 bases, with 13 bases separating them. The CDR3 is CASSLDRTRYTF. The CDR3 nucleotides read TGTGCCAGCAGTCTAGACAGGACCCGCTACACCTTC.

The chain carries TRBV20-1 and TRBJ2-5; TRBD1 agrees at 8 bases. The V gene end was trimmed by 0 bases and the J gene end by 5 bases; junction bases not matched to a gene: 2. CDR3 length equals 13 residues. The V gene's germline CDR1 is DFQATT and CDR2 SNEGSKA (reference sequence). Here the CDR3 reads CSARDRGRETQYF. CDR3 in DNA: TGCAGTGCTAGAGACAGGGGGCGTGAGACCCAGTACTTC.

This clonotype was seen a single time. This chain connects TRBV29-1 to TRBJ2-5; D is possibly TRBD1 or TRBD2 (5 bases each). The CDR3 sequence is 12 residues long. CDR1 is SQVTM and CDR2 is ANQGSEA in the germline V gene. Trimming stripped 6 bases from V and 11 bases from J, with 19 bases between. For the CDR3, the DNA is TGCAGCGTAGCGACAGCTACGAGAGGGCAGTACTTC. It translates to CSVATATRGQYF.

In DNA form, the CDR3 reads TGTGCCAGCAGTTACCAGAGGCCGTCGAACGAGCAGTACTTC. Translated: CASSYQRPSNEQYF. The rearrangement links TRBV6-2 or TRBV6-3 to TRBJ2-5; D is unresolved. Judging by the DNA end, TRBJ2-7 fits better; the J call may be wrong. CDR1 and CDR2 (germline): MNHEY, SVGEGT. The CDR3 totals 14 residues.

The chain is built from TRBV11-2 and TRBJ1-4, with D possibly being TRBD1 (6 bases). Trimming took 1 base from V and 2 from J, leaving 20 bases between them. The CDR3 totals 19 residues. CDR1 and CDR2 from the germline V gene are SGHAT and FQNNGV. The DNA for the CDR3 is TGTGCCAGCAGCTTAGTTAGGGAAAGACGGGGGGCTACTAATGAAAAACTGTTTTTT. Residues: CASSLVRERRGATNEKLFF.

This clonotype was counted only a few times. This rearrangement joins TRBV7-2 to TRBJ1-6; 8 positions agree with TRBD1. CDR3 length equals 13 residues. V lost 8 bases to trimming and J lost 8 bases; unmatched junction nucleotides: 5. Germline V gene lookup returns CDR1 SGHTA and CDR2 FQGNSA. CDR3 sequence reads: CASDRGIDSPLHF. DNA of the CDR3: TGTGCCAGCGACAGGGGAATTGATTCACCCCTCCACTTT.

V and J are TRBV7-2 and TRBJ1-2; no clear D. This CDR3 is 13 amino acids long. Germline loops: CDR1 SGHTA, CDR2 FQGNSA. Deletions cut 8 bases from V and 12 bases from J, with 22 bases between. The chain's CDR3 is CASGPAGNSGNTF. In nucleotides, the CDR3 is TGTGCCAGCGGTCCAGCGGGAAACTCTGGAAACACCTTC.